The sequence of this T cell receptor beta chain was determined in a study of a mutant IDH1 vaccine in newly diagnosed glioma. Study-level background: Treated patients, around 60% male and roughly 40% female, averaged about 42 years of age. Findings and caveats of the study: Pseudoprogression apparently tracked independently of changes in top peripheral T cell clonotypes.

This clone was found a few times. The antigen is undetermined. The repertoire was sequenced with immunoSEQ multiplex PCR; TCRdb's copy has only in-frame clones and lacks some. The data show tens of thousands of clones, more than 80% seen once. Regarding time point: week 5, during vaccination. Each dose of the vaccine consisted of 300 ug of mutant IDH1 20-mer peptide, with topical imiquimod. Astrocytomas that were new, WHO grade 3 or 4, IDH1-mutant and ATRX-lost were present in the donors. V lost 4 bases and J lost 4, with 15 bases in between. The germline V gene has CDR1 SGDLS and CDR2 YYNGEE. The CDR3 has 15 residues.

The sequences come from PBMCs, collected from a glioma patient whose treatment included an IDH1 peptide vaccine. This receptor was identified in a man between 45 and 60 years old with glioma. The chain joins TRBV9 to TRBJ1-5; possible D gene TRBD1, 6 bases. CDR3 sequence: CASSSTGNRNQPQHF. CDR3 in DNA: TGTGCCAGCAGCTCCACAGGGAACCGTAATCAGCCCCAGCATTTT. The variable domain in full, with the rest retrieved from reference TRBV9 and TRBJ1-5, is DSGVTQTPKHLITATGQRVTLRCSPRSGDLSVYWYQQSLDQGLQFLIQYYNGEERAKGNILERFSAQQFPDLHSELNLSSLELGDSALYFCASSSTGNRNQPQHFGDGTRLSIL.